The source of this T cell receptor (beta chain) is a study of shared clonotypes between healthy human individuals. Findings of the study overall: Tissues were not sampled, only blood, and their repertoires likely differ.

Using immunoSEQ multiplex PCR, the repertoire was profiled, and TCRdb retains in-frame clones only, with some absent. The sample holds around 2,000,000 clones, 95% seen once. With regard to this clone: Antigen specificity is unknown. The same CDR3 arises from other DNA sequences in this sample as well.

Germline loops: CDR1 SGHRS, CDR2 YFSETQ. V was pared by 4 bases and J by 0 bases, with 8 bases between. The CDR3 length is 14 residues. Donors, healthy HIV-negative adults, lacked recent acute infections or vaccinations. This sequence was found in a man younger than 30 in good health. Sample: naive CD4+ T cells sorted from blood. As to subset: CD45RA+ positively selected. This chain links TRBV5-1 with TRBJ1-3; the D is unclear. The CDR3 reads CASSLDNSGNTIYF. The DNA for the CDR3 is TGCGCCAGCAGCCTCGACAACTCTGGAAACACCATATATTTT. The variable domain in full, with the rest retrieved from reference TRBV5-1 and TRBJ1-3, is KAGVTQTPRYLIKTRGQQVTLSCSPISGHRSVSWYQQTPGQGLQFLFEYFSETQRNKGNFPGRFSGRQFSNSRSEMNVSTLELGDSALYLCASSLDNSGNTIYFGEGSWLTVV.